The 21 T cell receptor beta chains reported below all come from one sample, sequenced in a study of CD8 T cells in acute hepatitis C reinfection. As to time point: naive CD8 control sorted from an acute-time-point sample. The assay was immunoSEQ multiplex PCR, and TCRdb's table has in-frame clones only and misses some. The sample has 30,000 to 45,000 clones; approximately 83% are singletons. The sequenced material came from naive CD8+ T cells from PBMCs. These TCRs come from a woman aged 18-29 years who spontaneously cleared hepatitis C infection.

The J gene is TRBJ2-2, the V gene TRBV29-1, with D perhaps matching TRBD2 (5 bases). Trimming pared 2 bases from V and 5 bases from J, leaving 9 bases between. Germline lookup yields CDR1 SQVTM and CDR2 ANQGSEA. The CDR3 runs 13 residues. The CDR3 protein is CSVEIGGTGELFF. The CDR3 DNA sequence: TGCAGCGTTGAAATAGGCGGGACCGGGGAGCTGTTTTTT.

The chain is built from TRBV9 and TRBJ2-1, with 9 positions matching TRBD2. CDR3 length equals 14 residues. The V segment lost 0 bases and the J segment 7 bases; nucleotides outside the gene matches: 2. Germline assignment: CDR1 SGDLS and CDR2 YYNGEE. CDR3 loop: CASSVVGLANEQFF. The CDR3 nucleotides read TGTGCCAGCAGCGTAGTGGGACTAGCAAATGAGCAGTTCTTC.

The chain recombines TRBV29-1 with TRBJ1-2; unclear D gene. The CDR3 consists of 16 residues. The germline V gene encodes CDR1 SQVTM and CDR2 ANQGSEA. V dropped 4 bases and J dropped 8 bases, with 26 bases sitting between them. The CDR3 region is CSVADGMRATIQGYTF. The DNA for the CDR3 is TGCAGCGTTGCCGACGGGATGAGGGCTACTATACAGGGCTACACCTTC.

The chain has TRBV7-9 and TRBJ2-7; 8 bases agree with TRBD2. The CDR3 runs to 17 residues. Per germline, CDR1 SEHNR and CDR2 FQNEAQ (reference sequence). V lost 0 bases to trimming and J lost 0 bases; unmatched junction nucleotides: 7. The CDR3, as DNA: TGTGCCAGCAGCTTAGCTATAGCGGGACCTCCCTCCTACGAGCAGTACTTC. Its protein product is CASSLAIAGPPSYEQYF.

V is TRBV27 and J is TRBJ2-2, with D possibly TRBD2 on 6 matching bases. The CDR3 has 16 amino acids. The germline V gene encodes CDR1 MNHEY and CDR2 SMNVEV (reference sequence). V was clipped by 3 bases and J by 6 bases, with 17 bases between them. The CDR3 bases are TGTGCCAGCAGTTTTTGGCGGGACGGGGCTCCCGGGGAGCTGTTTTTT. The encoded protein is CASSFWRDGAPGELFF.

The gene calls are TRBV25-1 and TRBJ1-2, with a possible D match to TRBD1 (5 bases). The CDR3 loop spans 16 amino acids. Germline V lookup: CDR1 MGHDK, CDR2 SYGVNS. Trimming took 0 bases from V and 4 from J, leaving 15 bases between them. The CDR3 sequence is CASSEYFGGEIYGYTF. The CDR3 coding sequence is TGTGCCAGCAGTGAATATTTTGGGGGGGAGATCTATGGCTACACCTTC.

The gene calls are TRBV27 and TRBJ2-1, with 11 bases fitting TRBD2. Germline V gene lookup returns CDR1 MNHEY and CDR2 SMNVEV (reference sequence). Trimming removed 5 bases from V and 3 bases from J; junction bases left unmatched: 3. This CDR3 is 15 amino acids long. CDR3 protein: CASSETSGNYNEQFF. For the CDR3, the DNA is TGTGCCAGCAGTGAGACTAGCGGGAACTACAATGAGCAGTTCTTC.

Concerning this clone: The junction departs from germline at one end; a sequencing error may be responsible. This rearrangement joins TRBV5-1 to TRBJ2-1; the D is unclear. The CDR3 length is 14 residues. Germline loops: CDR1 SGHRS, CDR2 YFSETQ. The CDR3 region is CARSSALTNNEQFF. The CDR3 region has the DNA TGCGCCAGAAGCTCCGCCCTTACAAACAATGAGCAGTTCTTC.

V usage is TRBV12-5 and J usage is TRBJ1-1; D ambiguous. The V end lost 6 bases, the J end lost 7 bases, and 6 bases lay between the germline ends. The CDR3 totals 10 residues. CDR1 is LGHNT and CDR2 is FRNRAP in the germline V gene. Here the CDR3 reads CASGGNEAFF. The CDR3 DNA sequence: TGTGCTAGTGGGGGGAATGAAGCTTTCTTT.

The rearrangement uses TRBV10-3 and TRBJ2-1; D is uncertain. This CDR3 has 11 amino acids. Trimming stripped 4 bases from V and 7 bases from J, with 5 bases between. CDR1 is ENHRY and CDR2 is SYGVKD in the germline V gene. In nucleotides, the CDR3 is TGTGCCATCAGTGCAGGTAATGAGCAGTTCTTC. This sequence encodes CAISAGNEQFF.

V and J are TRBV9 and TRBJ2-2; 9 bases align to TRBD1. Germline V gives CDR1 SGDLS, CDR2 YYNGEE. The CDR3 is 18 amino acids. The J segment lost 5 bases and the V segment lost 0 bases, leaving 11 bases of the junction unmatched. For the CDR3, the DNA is TGTGCCAGCAGCGTAGATCAGTTTATGGGACAGGGAACCGGGGAGCTGTTTTTT. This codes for CASSVDQFMGQGTGELFF.

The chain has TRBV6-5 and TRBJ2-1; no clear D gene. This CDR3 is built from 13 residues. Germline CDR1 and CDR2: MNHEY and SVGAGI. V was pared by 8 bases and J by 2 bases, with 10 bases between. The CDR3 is CASSHPTYNEQFF. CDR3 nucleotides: TGTGCCAGCTCCCACCCCACCTACAATGAGCAGTTCTTC.

CDR3 sequence (DNA): TGTGCCAGCAGCTCCGACAGACTGAACACTGAAGCTTTCTTT. It encodes CASSSDRLNTEAFF. This chain uses TRBV28 with TRBJ1-1, with D maybe TRBD1 (5 bases). There are 14 residues in the CDR3. Trimming took off 6 bases at V and 0 bases at J, with 11 bases between the two ends. Looked up from germline, CDR1 is MDHEN and CDR2 is SYDVKM. Complete variable domain (other parts from reference TRBV28 and TRBJ1-1): DVKVTQSSRYLVKRTGEKVFLECVQDMDHENMFWYRQDPGLGLRLIYFSYDVKMKEKGDIPEGYSVSREKKERFSLILESASTNQTSMYLCASSSDRLNTEAFFGQGTRLTVV.

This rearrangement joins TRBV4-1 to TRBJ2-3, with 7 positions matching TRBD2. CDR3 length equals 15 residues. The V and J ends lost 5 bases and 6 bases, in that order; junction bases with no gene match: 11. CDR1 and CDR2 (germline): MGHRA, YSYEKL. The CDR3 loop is CASSERTRIPDTQYF. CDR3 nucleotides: TGCGCCAGCAGCGAAAGGACTAGAATACCCGATACGCAGTATTTT.

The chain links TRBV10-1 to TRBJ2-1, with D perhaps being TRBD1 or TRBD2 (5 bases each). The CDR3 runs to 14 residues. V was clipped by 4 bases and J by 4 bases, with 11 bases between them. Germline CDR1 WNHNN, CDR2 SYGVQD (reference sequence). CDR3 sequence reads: CASSVGTEYNEQFF. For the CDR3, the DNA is TGCGCCAGCAGTGTTGGGACGGAATACAATGAGCAGTTCTTC.

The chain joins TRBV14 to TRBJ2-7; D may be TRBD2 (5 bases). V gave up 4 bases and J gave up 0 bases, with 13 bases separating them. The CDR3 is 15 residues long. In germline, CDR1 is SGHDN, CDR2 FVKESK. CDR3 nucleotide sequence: TGTGCCAGCAGCCTGCAGCGGAGAAGCTCCTACGAGCAGTACTTC. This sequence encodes CASSLQRRSSYEQYF.

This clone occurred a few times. The CDR3 DNA reads TGTGCCAGCAGCGAAGGAAGCAATCAGCCCCAGCATTTT. It specifies CASSEGSNQPQHF. The chain recombines TRBV9 with TRBJ1-5, with no clear D. Germline V lookup: CDR1 SGDLS, CDR2 YYNGEE. The CDR3 sequence is 13 residues long. V shed 3 bases and J shed 1 base, with 5 bases lying between them.

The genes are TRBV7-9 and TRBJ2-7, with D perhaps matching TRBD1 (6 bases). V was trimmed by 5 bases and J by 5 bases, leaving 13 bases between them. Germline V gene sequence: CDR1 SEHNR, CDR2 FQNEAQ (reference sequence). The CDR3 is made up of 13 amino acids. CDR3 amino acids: CASSPAQGDEQYF. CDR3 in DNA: TGTGCCAGCAGCCCGGCACAGGGAGACGAGCAGTACTTC.

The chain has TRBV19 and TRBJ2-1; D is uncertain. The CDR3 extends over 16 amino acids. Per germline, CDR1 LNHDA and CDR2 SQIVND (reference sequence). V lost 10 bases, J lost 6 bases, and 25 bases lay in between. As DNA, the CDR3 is TGTGCCACCCTGCCCGGGCACCTTCTGTACTTCAATGAGCAGTTCTTC. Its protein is CATLPGHLLYFNEQFF.

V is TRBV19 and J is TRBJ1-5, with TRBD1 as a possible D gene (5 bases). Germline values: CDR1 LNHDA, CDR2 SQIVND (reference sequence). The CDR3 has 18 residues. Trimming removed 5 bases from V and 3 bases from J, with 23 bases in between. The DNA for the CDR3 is TGTGCCAGTAGTCTAAGCGGGAGGTTCGGGGCCCCCAATCAGCCCCAGCATTTT. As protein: CASSLSGRFGAPNQPQHF.

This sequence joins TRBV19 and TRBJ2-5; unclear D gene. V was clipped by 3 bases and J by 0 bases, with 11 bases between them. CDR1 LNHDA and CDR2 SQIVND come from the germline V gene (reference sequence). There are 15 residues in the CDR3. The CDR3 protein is CASSIGFSYQETQYF. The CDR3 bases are TGTGCCAGTAGTATTGGCTTCTCGTACCAAGAGACCCAGTACTTC.